This is a list of T cell receptor beta chains from one sample in a study of response to subunit inactivated influenza vaccine. TCRdb recomputed calls from the RT-PCR reads with MiXCR, one row per CDR3 protein. The sample records about 700,000 distinct CDR3 sequences, approximately 15% being singletons. Sequenced here: PBMCs from blood, sampled 14 to 15 days before vaccination. All receptors derive from a man aged 50 to 59 who received an inactivated influenza vaccine. Both conserved end residues are part of each CDR3. D genes are given only for firm matches. Clone size is given for some rows only: seen once, a few or many times, or a class if the clone is expanded.

>TRBJ2-1|many|TRBV29-1|.
CSVLPGGALYNEQFF
TGCAGCGTCCTCCCTGGGGGGGCCCTTTACAATGAGCAGTTCTTC
>TRBJ2-7|.|TRBV11-2|.
CASSLVGQRTYEQYF
TGTGCCAGCAGCTTAGTGGGGCAGCGCACCTACGAGCAGTACTTC
>TRBJ2-2|.|TRBV6-2/TRBV6-3|TRBD2
CASSYPTSGTSGSSTGELFF
TGTGCCAGCAGTTACCCAACTTCCGGGACTAGCGGGAGTTCCACCGGGGAGCTGTTTTTT
>TRBJ2-7|.|TRBV7-9|.
CASSRPGIWEQYF
TGTGCCAGCAGCCGCCCAGGAATATGGGAGCAGTACTTC
>TRBJ2-7|.|TRBV20-1|TRBD2
CSARELGLADLYEQYF
TGCAGTGCTAGAGAGCTGGGGCTAGCGGACCTCTACGAGCAGTACTTC
>TRBJ2-3|few|TRBV10-3|.
CAIREDLARADTQYF
TGTGCCATCAGGGAGGACCTTGCCAGAGCAGATACGCAGTATTTT
>TRBJ1-1|.|TRBV5-6|TRBD1
CASSRRDRVTEAFF
TGTGCCAGCAGTCGACGGGACAGGGTCACTGAAGCTTTCTTT
>TRBJ1-1|few|TRBV28|.
CASTLSLTEAFF
TGTGCCAGCACCCTATCCCTGACTGAAGCTTTCTTT
>TRBJ2-7|few|TRBV2|.
CASSGRRVPSSYEQYF
TGTGCCAGCAGTGGACGCCGGGTCCCCAGCTCCTACGAGCAGTACTTC
>TRBJ1-1|.|TRBV6-5|.
CASSYSFRNTEAFF
TGTGCCAGCAGTTACTCTTTCAGGAACACTGAAGCTTTCTTT
>TRBJ2-7|few|TRBV20-1|.
CSASAGSEQYF
TGCAGTGCTAGTGCGGGCTCCGAGCAGTACTTC
>TRBJ2-2|few|TRBV4-2|.
CASSRGATGITGELFF
TGTGCCAGCAGCCGGGGGGCGACAGGGATCACCGGGGAGCTGTTTTTT
>TRBJ1-5|few|TRBV10-3|.
CAISERDGPNQPQHF
TGTGCCATCAGTGAGAGGGACGGACCAAATCAGCCCCAGCATTTT
>TRBJ2-2|.|TRBV4-1|.
CASSQYRDGELFF
TGCGCCAGCAGCCAATATCGTGACGGGGAGCTGTTTTTT
>TRBJ2-7|many|TRBV7-9|TRBD1
CASSPRDREYEQYF
TGTGCCAGCAGCCCCCGGGACAGGGAGTACGAGCAGTACTTC
>TRBJ2-7|few|TRBV3-1|.
CASSQDASYEQYF
TGTGCCAGCAGCCAAGATGCCTCCTACGAGCAGTACTTC
>TRBJ2-5|.|TRBV20-1|.
CSASSTVQETQYF
TGCAGTGCTAGTAGCACTGTGCAGGAGACCCAGTACTTC
>TRBJ2-3|few|TRBV15|TRBD1
CATTIQGTDTQYF
TGTGCCACCACCATACAGGGGACAGATACGCAGTATTTT
>TRBJ2-4|few|TRBV29-1|.
CSVVGLAKNIQYF
TGCAGCGTAGTTGGCCTAGCCAAAAACATTCAGTACTTC
>TRBJ1-1|many|TRBV2|TRBD1
CASSGTGKTEAFF
TGTGCCAGCAGTGGGACAGGGAAGACTGAAGCTTTCTTT
>TRBJ2-3|few|TRBV6-5|TRBD1
CASSFYWDRGTDTQYF
TGTGCCAGCAGTTTTTATTGGGACAGGGGAACAGATACGCAGTATTTT
>TRBJ1-1|few|TRBV29-1|.
CSVVGGRAVNTEAFF
TGCAGCGTTGTCGGGGGGCGCGCTGTGAACACTGAAGCTTTCTTT
>TRBJ1-6|many|TRBV6-5|.
CASSSGTEGSPLHF
TGTGCCAGCAGTTCCGGGACGGAAGGGTCACCCCTCCACTTT
>TRBJ1-5|few|TRBV20-1|.
CSASTGFSNQPQHF
TGCAGTGCTAGTACAGGGTTTAGCAATCAGCCCCAGCATTTT
>TRBJ2-1|.|TRBV6-1|.
CASSIDYGGNAVYNEQFF
TGTGCCAGCAGTATAGATTATGGAGGAAACGCAGTATACAATGAGCAGTTCTTC
>TRBJ2-1|.|TRBV24-1|.
CATSDLYMSQQFF
TGTGCCACCAGTGATTTGTATATGTCCCAGCAGTTCTTC
>TRBJ1-2|few|TRBV5-6|TRBD1
CASSWDRTYGYTF
TGTGCCAGCAGCTGGGACAGGACCTATGGCTACACCTTC
>TRBJ1-1|many|TRBV12-3/TRBV12-4|.
CASSFPPGGDTEAFF
TGTGCCAGCAGTTTCCCCCCGGGAGGGGACACTGAAGCTTTCTTT
>TRBJ1-3|few|TRBV12-3/TRBV12-4|TRBD1
CASSRDRGLFGNTIYF
TGTGCCAGCAGCCGGGACAGGGGGCTCTTCGGAAACACCATATATTTT
>TRBJ2-1|few|TRBV19|TRBD2
CASSTLAGSYNEQFF
TGTGCCAGTAGTACCCTAGCGGGGTCCTACAATGAGCAGTTCTTC
>TRBJ1-2|few|TRBV20-1|.
CSARDVRGYGGYTF
TGCAGTGCTAGAGATGTGAGGGGTTACGGCGGCTACACCTTC
>TRBJ2-1|.|TRBV29-1|.
CSVEVSSVRGARNEQFF
TGCAGCGTTGAAGTTTCTAGTGTTCGGGGGGCGCGTAATGAGCAGTTCTTC
>TRBJ1-5|many|TRBV11-1|.
CASSLVDIWDRGPNANQPQHF
TGTGCCAGCAGCTTAGTTGATATTTGGGATCGGGGACCTAATGCCAATCAGCCCCAGCATTTT
>TRBJ1-5|many|TRBV6-2/TRBV6-3|.
CASTPGWNQPQHF
TGTGCCAGCACCCCCGGTTGGAATCAGCCCCAGCATTTT
>TRBJ1-5|.|TRBV12-3/TRBV12-4|.
CASSNNQPQHF
TGTGCCAGCAGTAACAATCAGCCCCAGCATTTT
>TRBJ2-1|few|TRBV20-1|.
CSARDLWGSNYNEQFF
TGCAGTGCTAGAGATCTTTGGGGGAGTAATTACAATGAGCAGTTCTTC
>TRBJ2-1|.|TRBV20-1|.
CSAPKGPGAATYNEQFF
TGCAGTGCCCCCAAAGGCCCAGGAGCGGCCACGTACAATGAGCAGTTCTTC
>TRBJ2-3|.|TRBV7-2|TRBD2
CASSLRASGRISDTQYF
TGTGCCAGCAGCTTACGAGCTAGCGGGAGGATTTCAGATACGCAGTATTTT
>TRBJ2-5|few|TRBV20-1|.
CSADRDFMGETQYF
TGCAGTGCGGATCGGGACTTCATGGGGGAGACCCAGTACTTC
>TRBJ2-3|few|TRBV20-1|.
CSAHDHRDTQYF
TGCAGTGCACACGACCACAGAGATACGCAGTATTTT
>TRBJ1-2|many|TRBV28|.
CASSTEHLTGNYGYTF
TGTGCCAGCAGTACAGAACACCTAACAGGAAACTATGGCTACACCTTC
>TRBJ2-1|.|TRBV20-1|.
CSARVELRGRGNEQFF
TGCAGTGCTAGAGTTGAATTGCGTGGGAGAGGCAATGAGCAGTTCTTC
>TRBJ2-7|.|TRBV4-3|.
CASSQDYGYEQYF
TGCGCCAGCAGCCAAGATTACGGCTACGAGCAGTACTTC
>TRBJ2-2|many|TRBV24-1|.
CATSDPGRGKLFF
TGTGCCACCAGTGACCCAGGACGGGGGAAGCTGTTTTTT
>TRBJ2-5|many|TRBV12-3/TRBV12-4|.
CASSLEQGKTQYF
TGTGCCAGCAGTTTGGAACAGGGAAAGACCCAGTACTTC
>TRBJ2-1|.|TRBV2|.
CASRIMESANEQFF
TGTGCCAGCAGGATTATGGAATCGGCCAATGAGCAGTTCTTC
>TRBJ2-7|many|TRBV30|.
CAWSAAYEQYF
TGTGCCTGGAGCGCTGCCTACGAGCAGTACTTC
>TRBJ2-3|many|TRBV24-1|.
CATSDPALTDTQYF
TGTGCCACCAGTGACCCTGCCCTCACAGATACGCAGTATTTT